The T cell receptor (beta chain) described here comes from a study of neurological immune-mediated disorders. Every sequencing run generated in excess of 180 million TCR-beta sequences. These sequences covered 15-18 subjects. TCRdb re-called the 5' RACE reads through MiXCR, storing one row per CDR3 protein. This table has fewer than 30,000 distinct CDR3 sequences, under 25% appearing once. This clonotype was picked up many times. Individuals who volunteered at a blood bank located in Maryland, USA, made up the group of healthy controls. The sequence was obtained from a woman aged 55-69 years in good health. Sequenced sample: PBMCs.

The chain's CDR3 is CASSLKGLGALWNEQFF. The CDR3 DNA is TGCGCCAGCAGCCTCAAGGGGCTAGGGGCGCTTTGGAATGAGCAGTTCTTC. J is TRBJ2-1 and V is TRBV5-1; weak D call: TRBD1 (5 bases). V was cut by 4 bases and J by 7 bases, with 24 bases left in between. CDR1 SGHRS and CDR2 YFSETQ come from the germline V gene. The CDR3 length is 17 residues.